This T cell receptor (beta chain) was obtained from a study of T cell changes during pregnancy in multiple sclerosis. The germline V gene encodes CDR1 SGHRS and CDR2 YFSETQ. Trimming left V 0 bases short and J 4 bases short, with 8 bases between. The CDR3 totals 13 residues. This table comes from immunoSEQ multiplex PCR, and its TCRdb copy is limited to in-frame clones, with some not included. Of 30,000 or so clones listed, around nine tenths are singletons. The chain couples TRBV5-1 to TRBJ2-7; the D gene is possibly TRBD1 (6 bases). The sequenced sample was CD4+ T cells from peripheral blood mononuclear cells, obtained in the second trimester of pregnancy. This TCR came from a female donor in good health, enrolled as a control in a pregnancy study. The CDR3 protein is CASSLAGQYEQYF. The CDR3 DNA is TGCGCCAGCAGCTTGGCCGGACAGTACGAGCAGTACTTC.